The 5 T cell receptor beta chains below all came from one sample that was sequenced in a study of shared clonotypes between healthy human individuals. The assay was immunoSEQ multiplex PCR, and TCRdb's table has in-frame clones only and misses some. The table records 1,400,000 or so clones, 97% to 99% of them present only once. Sample: naive CD4+ T cells sorted from blood. Subset noted: CD45RA+ positively selected. The receptors come from a young man in good health.

V and J are TRBV4-1 and TRBJ1-4, with 8 positions matching TRBD1. Germline V gene lookup returns CDR1 MGHRA and CDR2 YSYEKL. V shed 1 base, J shed 2 bases, and the junction held 9 bases outside the gene matches. This CDR3 comprises 18 residues. CDR3 amino acids: CASSQAGQGQGTNEKLFF. Here the CDR3 DNA reads TGCGCCAGCAGCCAAGCCGGACAGGGTCAAGGTACTAATGAAAAACTGTTTTTT.

The chain uses TRBV5-1 and TRBJ1-2; 9 bases line up with TRBD1. The CDR3 covers 16 residues. Trimming took 0 bases from V and 1 from J; bases not matched to a gene: 4. Germline lookup yields CDR1 SGHRS and CDR2 YFSETQ. CDR3 nucleotide sequence: TGCGCCAGCAGCTTGGAACAGGGGGCGCTTAACTATGGCTACACCTTC. It translates to CASSLEQGALNYGYTF.

V is TRBV28 and J is TRBJ1-5; maybe TRBD1 (5 bases). Germline V lookup: CDR1 MDHEN, CDR2 SYDVKM. V shed 2 bases and J shed 7 bases, with 15 bases lying between them. This CDR3 contains 15 residues. CDR3 amino acids: CASSLDRGLGQPQHF. CDR3 nucleotide sequence: TGTGCCAGCAGTTTAGACAGAGGGCTAGGGCAGCCCCAGCATTTT.

J is TRBJ1-5 and V is TRBV7-9, with D possibly matching TRBD1 (5 bases). The ends were cut back, 0 bases at V and 0 bases at J, with 12 bases in the middle. The length of the CDR3 is 17 residues. Germline CDR1 and CDR2: SEHNR and FQNEAQ (reference sequence). CDR3 amino acids: CASSLALTGDSNQPQHF. CDR3 sequence (DNA): TGTGCCAGCAGCTTAGCGTTAACAGGAGATAGCAATCAGCCCCAGCATTTT.

The chain combines TRBV6-6 with TRBJ2-7; possibly TRBD2 for D (6 bases). The germline V gene encodes CDR1 MNHNY and CDR2 SVGAGI (reference sequence). The CDR3 contains 14 residues. V lost 2 bases, J lost 3 bases, and 11 bases lay in between. The CDR3 region has the DNA TGTGCCAGCAGTTACCCTCCCGGGAGCTACGAGCAGTACTTC. This translates into CASSYPPGSYEQYF.